These 3 T cell receptor beta chains came from one sample sequenced in a study of blood T cells in healthy people across ages. The authors ran a second PCR of about 7 to 12 cycles using a sample-barcoded 5' primer and a J-beta primer mix. Each CDR3 protein is one row after TCRdb ran MiXCR on the 5' RACE reads. The sample includes 850,000 to 1,000,000 distinct CDR3 sequences, roughly half seen only once; the top ten take over 20%. The sample was blood. The source of these receptors is a woman aged 60-75 years in good health.

This clonotype appeared many times. The chain employs TRBV6-5 and TRBJ2-1; D is unresolved. The germline V and J ends were trimmed by 2 bases and 4 bases, with 12 bases remaining between them. The CDR3 consists of 15 residues. Germline CDR1 and CDR2: MNHEY and SVGAGI. In DNA form, the CDR3 reads TGTGCCAGCAGTTACAACGCGCTAACGTACAATGAGCAGTTCTTC. Translated: CASSYNALTYNEQFF.

V and J are TRBV29-1 and TRBJ2-7; D not certain. The J call may not be correct, given that the DNA end is closer to TRBJ2-5. CDR1 is SQVTM and CDR2 is ANQGSEA in the germline V gene. CDR3 length: 13 amino acids. The CDR3 reads CSVEGIPGETQYF. CDR3 bases: TGCAGCGTTGAAGGGATACCGGGCGAGACCCAGTACTTC.

The chain has TRBV27 and TRBJ2-3, with 11 bases aligning to TRBD1. This CDR3 has 14 amino acids. Germline loops: CDR1 MNHEY, CDR2 SMNVEV (reference sequence). V lost 6 bases, J lost 6 bases, and 5 bases stayed unmatched. The CDR3, as DNA: TGTGCCAGCAGCCGGGACAGGGGGTTCGATACGCAGTATTTT. This translates into CASSRDRGFDTQYF.